These 11 T cell receptor beta chains originate from one sample sequenced in a study of cytotoxic CD8 clonotypes in ibrutinib-treated CLL. TCRdb's copy holds only in-frame clones and misses some; the assay was immunoSEQ multiplex PCR. The sample consists of about 160,000 clones, around 84% of them appearing once. Material: PBMCs, obtained after 12 months of ibrutinib treatment. All receptors derive from a human donor with chronic lymphocytic leukemia.

The V and J genes are TRBV2 and TRBJ1-2; 9 bases are shared with TRBD1. The germline V gene has CDR1 SNHLY and CDR2 FYNNEI. With V trimmed by 8 bases and J by 3 bases, 16 bases remained unmatched. The CDR3 length is 17 residues. The CDR3: CASGPAGQGQSYYGYTF. The CDR3 DNA sequence: TGTGCCAGCGGCCCAGCGGGACAGGGCCAATCTTACTATGGCTACACCTTC.

The V gene is TRBV30, the J gene TRBJ1-6; no reliable D call. Trimming took 4 bases from V and 6 from J, leaving 10 bases between them. The CDR3 is 13 amino acids. Germline values: CDR1 GTSNPN, CDR2 SVGIG (reference sequence). The CDR3 region has the DNA TGTGCCTGGACCCAGGCCTCTAATTCACCCCTCCACTTT. Its translation: CAWTQASNSPLHF.

The chain is built from TRBV7-9 and TRBJ1-1, with D perhaps matching TRBD1 (6 bases). Germline lookup yields CDR1 SEHNR and CDR2 FQNEAQ (reference sequence). V lost 5 bases to trimming and J lost 5 bases, with 15 bases between them. This CDR3 is built from 14 residues. CDR3 nucleotides: TGTGCCAGCAGCCCAGAGGGGGGGAGGACTGAAGCTTTCTTT. It yields the protein CASSPEGGRTEAFF.

The chain is built from TRBV19 and TRBJ1-2, with TRBD1 identical over 9 bases. The junction had 10 bases not matched to a gene; V was cut back by 6 bases and J by 5 bases. Germline CDR1 and CDR2: LNHDA and SQIVND (reference sequence). The CDR3 has 15 amino acids. DNA for the CDR3: TGTGCCAGTAGCAGATTGGCCGGGACAGGGTATGGCTACACCTTC. This codes for CASSRLAGTGYGYTF.

The chain uses TRBV28 and TRBJ1-1; D gene ambiguous. The V end was cut by 2 bases, the J end by 0 bases, with 16 bases between. This CDR3 contains 17 residues. The germline gives CDR1 MDHEN, CDR2 SYDVKM. This CDR3 is CASSLESYSYMNTEAFF. CDR3 in DNA: TGTGCCAGCAGTTTAGAAAGTTACTCCTATATGAACACTGAAGCTTTCTTT.

This sequence joins TRBV28 and TRBJ1-5, with 7 bases lining up with TRBD1. The germline gives CDR1 MDHEN, CDR2 SYDVKM. J was trimmed by 4 bases and V by 5 bases; bases with no gene match: 5. The CDR3 is made up of 14 amino acids. CDR3 in DNA: TGTGCCAGCAGTATCAGGGGGGAAAATCAGCCCCAGCATTTT. It encodes CASSIRGENQPQHF.

J is TRBJ2-7 and V is TRBV14; no clear D gene. The CDR3 has 13 amino acids. Trimming stripped 4 bases from V and 1 base from J, with 8 bases between. Per germline, CDR1 SGHDN and CDR2 FVKESK. DNA of the CDR3: TGTGCCAGCAGCCGATCAATTTCCTACGAGCAGTACTTC. As protein: CASSRSISYEQYF.

The chain recombines TRBV7-2 with TRBJ1-2; 12 nucleotides agree with TRBD1. Germline V lookup: CDR1 SGHTA, CDR2 FQGNSA. J was trimmed by 7 bases and V by 5 bases; bases with no gene match: 11. This CDR3 has 16 amino acids. In nucleotides, the CDR3 is TGTGCCAGCAGCAAAGGAGGGACAGGGGGCGTAAGTGGCTACACCTTC. Encoded protein: CASSKGGTGGVSGYTF. The full variable domain, completed using reference TRBV7-2 and TRBJ1-2, is GAGVSQSPSNKVTEKGKDVELRCDPISGHTALYWYRQSLGQGLEFLIYFQGNSAPDKSGLPSDRFSAERTGGSVSTLTIQRTQQEDSAVYLCASSKGGTGGVSGYTFGSGTRLTVV.

This clone was counted a few times. The gene calls are TRBV7-2 and TRBJ2-1; 9 bases are a match to TRBD2. The CDR3 has 15 amino acids. V was pared by 5 bases and J by 7 bases, with 9 bases of the junction left unmatched. CDR1 is SGHTA and CDR2 is FQGNSA in the germline V gene. The CDR3 sequence: CASSRGGALGNEQFF. The DNA for the CDR3 is TGTGCCAGCAGCCGCGGGGGGGCGCTCGGGAATGAGCAGTTCTTC.

The gene calls are TRBV7-2 and TRBJ2-2, with D unclear. Trimming shortened V by 3 bases and J by 5 bases, and 4 bases separated the two germline ends. The CDR3 is 12 residues long. Germline V gene sequence: CDR1 SGHTA, CDR2 FQGNSA. CDR3 sequence: CASSFNTGELFF. CDR3 bases: TGTGCCAGCAGCTTTAATACCGGGGAGCTGTTTTTT.

The chain has TRBV5-5 and TRBJ1-2, with unresolved D. Trimming removed 4 bases at V and 1 base at J, with 8 bases between. The germline CDR1 and CDR2 sequences are SGHKS and YYEKEE (reference sequence). This CDR3 region has 13 residues. Here the CDR3 reads CASSNDGNYGYTF. CDR3 coding DNA: TGTGCCAGCAGCAATGACGGTAACTATGGCTACACCTTC.